A single sample is the source of the 29 T cell receptor beta chains below, sequenced in a study of blood T cell repertoires in COVID-19. Sequenced by immunoSEQ multiplex PCR; TCRdb stores in-frame clones only, minus some. The sample includes more than 100,000 clones, almost 90% of them seen just once. Material for sequencing was peripheral blood. These receptors came from a woman aged 45-65 years with active or convalescent COVID-19.

V gene TRBV15 combines with J gene TRBJ2-3; 9 nucleotides agree with TRBD2. Germline CDR1 and CDR2: LNHNV and YYDKDF (reference sequence). CDR3 size: 18 residues. With V trimmed by 2 bases and J by 3 bases, 12 bases remained unmatched. The CDR3 region is CATSRSQWGLAVTDTQYF. CDR3 DNA sequence: TGTGCCACCAGCAGATCCCAATGGGGACTAGCAGTAACAGATACGCAGTATTTT.

The rearrangement joins TRBV29-1 to TRBJ1-1; D may be TRBD1 (5 bases). Germline V lookup: CDR1 SQVTM, CDR2 ANQGSEA. With 7 bases removed from V and 4 bases from J, the gap between germline ends came to 13 bases. CDR3 length: 12 residues. The CDR3 region is CSALGVGTEAFF. CDR3 sequence (DNA): TGCAGCGCCTTAGGGGTAGGCACTGAAGCTTTCTTT.

This clone was observed once. V usage is TRBV10-2 and J usage is TRBJ1-4, with D possibly matching TRBD1 (5 bases). Germline V gene sequence: CDR1 WSHSY, CDR2 SAAADI. This CDR3 region has 15 residues. Trimming removed 4 bases from V and 5 bases from J, with 14 bases in between. CDR3 DNA: TGCGCCAGCAGTGCCCCGGGACTGGAGAATGAAAAACTGTTTTTT. Encoded protein: CASSAPGLENEKLFF.

The rearrangement joins TRBV3-1 (or the pseudogene TRBV3-2) to TRBJ2-2; 10 nucleotides align to TRBD2. After removal of 5 bases from V and 4 bases from J, the junction contained 7 bases not matched to a gene. The CDR3 covers 16 residues. Germline CDR1 and CDR2: LGHDT and YNNKEL (reference sequence). The chain's CDR3 is CASSGLAGASTGELFF. CDR3 DNA sequence: TGTGCCAGCAGCGGGCTAGCGGGAGCCTCCACCGGGGAGCTGTTTTTT.

The genes are TRBV7-3 and TRBJ2-1; no reliable D call. The CDR3 loop spans 15 amino acids. Trimming cost V 2 bases and J 2 bases, with 10 bases left between them. Germline-derived CDR1 and CDR2 are SGHTA and FQGTGA. CDR3 amino acids: CASSLEAHPYNEQFF. The CDR3 DNA sequence: TGTGCCAGCAGCTTAGAGGCCCATCCCTACAATGAGCAGTTCTTC.

This clone was seen a single time. Other DNA sequences of this sample code for an identical CDR3. V gene TRBV6-5 combines with J gene TRBJ1-5; 7 positions match TRBD1. With V trimmed by 6 bases and J by 4 bases, 0 bases remained unmatched. The CDR3 has 12 residues. CDR1 and CDR2 from the germline V gene are MNHEY and SVGAGI. The DNA for the CDR3 is TGTGCCAGCAGACAGGGGAATCAGCCCCAGCATTTT. It encodes CASRQGNQPQHF.

The rearrangement links TRBV27 to TRBJ1-5, with D possibly TRBD1 on 6 matching bases. The CDR3 is made up of 14 amino acids. The germline V gene encodes CDR1 MNHEY and CDR2 SMNVEV (reference sequence). Trimming shortened V by 3 bases and J by 2 bases, and 8 bases separated the two germline ends. The CDR3 protein is CASSLDRGNQPQHF. The CDR3 region has the DNA TGTGCCAGCAGTTTGGACAGAGGCAATCAGCCCCAGCATTTT.

This sequence joins TRBV6-2 or TRBV6-3 and TRBJ2-2; D is unresolved. V was cut by 5 bases and J by 4 bases, with 14 bases left in between. The germline V gene encodes CDR1 MNHEY and CDR2 SVGEGT. The CDR3 is made up of 15 amino acids. The CDR3 coding sequence is TGTGCCAGCAGTCCAACAGATCCGAGCACCGGGGAGCTGTTTTTT. Its translation: CASSPTDPSTGELFF.

V usage is TRBV9 and J usage is TRBJ1-4; D is ambiguous. CDR1 and CDR2 from the germline V gene are SGDLS and YYNGEE. V lost 2 bases, J lost 7 bases, and 15 bases lay in between. The length of the CDR3 is 15 residues. CDR3 region: CASSVSYSSFEKLFF. CDR3 DNA: TGTGCCAGCAGCGTTTCTTACAGTTCATTTGAAAAACTGTTTTTT.

The rearrangement joins TRBV19 to TRBJ1-5; D unresolved. Germline CDR1 is LNHDA and CDR2 is SQIVND (reference sequence). V was clipped by 2 bases and J by 6 bases, with 8 bases between them. The CDR3 extends over 13 amino acids. The CDR3 sequence: CASSITSSQPQHF. The CDR3 DNA reads TGTGCCAGTAGTATAACGTCGAGTCAGCCCCAGCATTTT.

The chain joins TRBV15 to TRBJ1-5, with D perhaps TRBD1 (5 bases). Trimming took off 0 bases at V and 3 bases at J, with 9 bases between the two ends. The V gene's germline CDR1 is LNHNV and CDR2 YYDKDF (reference sequence). The CDR3 extends over 15 amino acids. CDR3 sequence: CATSRDDSPNQPQHF. CDR3 DNA sequence: TGTGCCACCAGCAGAGACGACAGTCCCAATCAGCCCCAGCATTTT.

The chain joins TRBV10-3 to TRBJ2-2; perhaps TRBD1 as D (6 bases). CDR1 ENHRY and CDR2 SYGVKD come from the germline V gene. V lost 2 bases to trimming and J lost 4 bases, with 14 bases between them. CDR3 size: 16 residues. CDR3 residues: CAISERSQGSTGELFF. The DNA of the CDR3 is TGTGCCATCAGTGAGCGATCACAGGGATCCACCGGGGAGCTGTTTTTT.

The rearrangement links TRBV11-2 to TRBJ2-7; 10 positions match TRBD1. This CDR3 is 17 amino acids long. V shed 5 bases and J 7 bases; nucleotides not matched to a gene: 17. Germline V gene lookup returns CDR1 SGHAT and CDR2 FQNNGV. CDR3 sequence (DNA): TGTGCCAGCAGCGTTAACCCAGGACAGGGGGGTTTGGGGGAGCAGTACTTC. Amino acid sequence: CASSVNPGQGGLGEQYF. Combining the CDR3 with reference TRBV11-2 and TRBJ2-7 gives the whole variable domain EAGVAQSPRYKIIEKRQSVAFWCNPISGHATLYWYQQILGQGPKLLIQFQNNGVVDDSQLPKDRFSAERLKGVDSTLKIQPAKLEDSAVYLCASSVNPGQGGLGEQYFGPGTRLTVT.

CDR3 residues: CASRWDKSSYNEQFF. CDR3 nucleotide sequence: TGTGCCAGCAGATGGGACAAGAGCTCCTACAATGAGCAGTTCTTC. V is TRBV6-6 and J is TRBJ2-1; D perhaps matches TRBD1 (6 bases). The germline V gene encodes CDR1 MNHNY and CDR2 SVGAGI (reference sequence). This CDR3 spans 15 amino acids. V lost 6 bases, J lost 0 bases, and 12 bases lay in between.

The J gene is TRBJ2-1, the V gene TRBV24-1; a possible D gene is TRBD2 (5 bases). The CDR3 sequence is 14 residues long. Looked up from germline, CDR1 is KGHDR and CDR2 is SFDVKD. Trimming left V 4 bases short and J 8 bases short, with 14 bases between. CDR3: CATSDRGTRHEQFF. The CDR3 bases are TGTGCCACCAGTGACCGTGGCACTAGGCATGAGCAGTTCTTC.

The gene calls are TRBV7-9 and TRBJ2-7, with 9 bases matching TRBD1. The V segment lost 5 bases and the J segment 2 bases; nucleotides outside the gene matches: 7. The CDR3 runs to 15 residues. Per germline, CDR1 SEHNR and CDR2 FQNEAQ (reference sequence). The CDR3: CASSQRQGDPYEQYF. The CDR3 nucleotides are TGTGCCAGCAGCCAGAGACAGGGGGACCCCTACGAGCAGTACTTC. Full variable domain (remainder filled in from reference TRBV7-9 and TRBJ2-7): DTGVSQNPRHKITKRGQNVTFRCDPISEHNRLYWYRQTLGQGPEFLTYFQNEAQLEKSRLLSDRFSAERPKGSFSTLEIQRTEQGDSAMYLCASSQRQGDPYEQYFGPGTRLTVT.

The chain links TRBV4-1 to TRBJ2-7; 9 bases map to TRBD2. There are 13 residues in the CDR3. The germline CDR1 and CDR2 sequences are MGHRA and YSYEKL. The V and J ends lost 4 bases and 4 bases, in that order; junction bases with no gene match: 2. The CDR3 DNA follows: TGCGCCAGCAGCCTGCTAGCGGGGTACGAGCAGTACTTC. Its protein product is CASSLLAGYEQYF.

V is TRBV7-3 and J is TRBJ2-7, with D possibly matching TRBD2 (6 bases). The CDR3 consists of 13 residues. Germline CDR1 is SGHTA and CDR2 is FQGTGA. Trimming shortened V by 5 bases and J by 1 base, and 9 bases separated the two germline ends. This chain's CDR3 is CASSRDSSYEQYF. CDR3 coding DNA: TGTGCCAGCAGCCGGGACTCGTCCTACGAGCAGTACTTC.

This chain links TRBV2 with TRBJ1-1, with a possible D match to TRBD1 (6 bases). Per germline, CDR1 SNHLY and CDR2 FYNNEI. V was shortened by 7 bases and J by 3 bases, with 18 bases between the two germline ends. The CDR3 length is 15 residues. CDR3 nucleotide sequence: TGTGCCAGCATCCCCGGACAGACGCTTTACACTGAAGCTTTCTTT. This sequence encodes CASIPGQTLYTEAFF.

CDR3 residues: CASSVGDRVGGNTIYF. The CDR3 nucleotides are TGTGCCAGCAGCGTAGGTGACAGGGTGGGTGGAAACACCATATATTTT. This rearrangement joins TRBV9 to TRBJ1-3, with 7 bases identical to TRBD1. There are 16 residues in the CDR3. V was clipped by 0 bases and J by 3 bases; unmatched bases: 6. CDR1 SGDLS and CDR2 YYNGEE come from the germline V gene.

V and J are TRBV24-1 and TRBJ2-1; D unresolved. The V gene lost 3 bases and the J gene lost 6 bases, with 8 bases spanning the gap. The length of the CDR3 is 13 residues. The germline V gene encodes CDR1 KGHDR and CDR2 SFDVKD. CDR3 protein: CATSDGQTNEQFF. The DNA for the CDR3 is TGTGCCACCAGTGATGGGCAGACCAATGAGCAGTTCTTC.

This clone has just a few counts. This chain links TRBV28 with TRBJ2-1, with TRBD2 matching 8 bases. The CDR3 covers 15 residues. From germline, CDR1 is MDHEN and CDR2 SYDVKM. J was trimmed by 2 bases and V by 7 bases; bases with no gene match: 7. CDR3 sequence reads: CASTLAGRTYNEQFF. The CDR3 region has the DNA TGTGCCAGCACCTTAGCGGGACGAACCTACAATGAGCAGTTCTTC.

The chain combines TRBV6-2 or TRBV6-3 with TRBJ2-5; tentatively, D is TRBD1 (6 bases). Trimming pared 2 bases from V and 5 bases from J, leaving 15 bases between. Germline loops: CDR1 MNHEY, CDR2 SVGEGT. The CDR3 runs to 15 residues. The CDR3 reads CASSYAVRGPETQYF. CDR3 sequence (DNA): TGTGCCAGCAGTTACGCAGTCAGGGGCCCGGAGACCCAGTACTTC.

This clone has just a few counts. The rearrangement joins TRBV11-3 to TRBJ2-1; 10 positions match TRBD1. The CDR3 totals 13 residues. In germline, CDR1 is SGHNT, CDR2 YENEEA. The V and J ends lost 8 bases and 8 bases, in that order; junction bases with no gene match: 6. DNA of the CDR3: TGTGCCAGCGGACGACAGGGGGCACATGAGCAGTTCTTC. Encoded protein: CASGRQGAHEQFF.

The V call is TRBV7-8, the J call TRBJ2-7; 12 bases line up with TRBD2. The length of the CDR3 is 15 residues. Germline V gene data show CDR1 as SGHVS and CDR2 as FQNEAQ. The trim removed 1 base at V and 3 bases at J, leaving 1 base unmatched. CDR3 coding DNA: TGTGCCAGCAGCTTAGGGACTAGCGGGATCTACGAGCAGTACTTC. Translated, it gives CASSLGTSGIYEQYF.

V is TRBV6-1 and J is TRBJ2-7, with D possibly being TRBD1 (6 bases). V dropped 3 bases and J dropped 7 bases, with 19 bases sitting between them. From germline, CDR1 is MNHNS and CDR2 SASEGT. The CDR3 contains 15 residues. CDR3 in amino acids: CASSDTGSPVEEQYF. Written as DNA, the CDR3 is TGTGCCAGCAGTGATACAGGGTCGCCCGTTGAGGAGCAGTACTTC.

V and J are TRBV5-8 and TRBJ1-1; D gene unclear. The germline CDR1 and CDR2 sequences are SGHTS and YDEGEE. This CDR3 has 13 amino acids. Trimming took 0 bases from V and 3 from J, leaving 6 bases between them. The CDR3 DNA reads as TGTGCCAGCAGCTTGGACAGATACACTGAAGCTTTCTTT. As protein: CASSLDRYTEAFF.

V usage is TRBV28 and J usage is TRBJ2-5; D possibly corresponds to TRBD1 (6 bases). The CDR3 runs to 17 residues. V gave up 2 bases and J gave up 2 bases, with 18 bases separating them. Germline V gene lookup returns CDR1 MDHEN and CDR2 SYDVKM. The chain's CDR3 is CASSLRGLGARQETQYF. In nucleotides, the CDR3 is TGTGCCAGCAGTTTAAGAGGACTGGGGGCGCGGCAAGAGACCCAGTACTTC.

This chain links TRBV5-4 with TRBJ1-1; D gene ambiguous. Germline values: CDR1 SGHNT, CDR2 YYREEE (reference sequence). The CDR3 loop spans 15 amino acids. Trimming left V 3 bases short and J 1 base short, with 13 bases between. The CDR3 spells CASSSSLIGNTEAFF. CDR3 coding DNA: TGTGCCAGCAGCTCGTCTCTTATCGGGAACACTGAAGCTTTCTTT.